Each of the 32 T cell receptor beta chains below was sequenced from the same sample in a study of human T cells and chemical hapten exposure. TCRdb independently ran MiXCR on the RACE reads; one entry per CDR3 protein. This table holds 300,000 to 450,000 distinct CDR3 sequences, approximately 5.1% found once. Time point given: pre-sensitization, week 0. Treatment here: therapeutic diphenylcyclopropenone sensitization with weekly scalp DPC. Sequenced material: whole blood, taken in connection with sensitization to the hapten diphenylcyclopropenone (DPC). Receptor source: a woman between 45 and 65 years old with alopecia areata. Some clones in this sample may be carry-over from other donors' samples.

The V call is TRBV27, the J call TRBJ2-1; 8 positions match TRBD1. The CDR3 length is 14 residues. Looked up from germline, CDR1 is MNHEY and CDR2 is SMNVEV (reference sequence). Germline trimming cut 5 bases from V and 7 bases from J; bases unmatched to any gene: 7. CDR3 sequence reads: CASSPWTGSNEQFF. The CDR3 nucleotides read TGTGCCAGCAGTCCATGGACAGGGAGTAATGAGCAGTTCTTC.

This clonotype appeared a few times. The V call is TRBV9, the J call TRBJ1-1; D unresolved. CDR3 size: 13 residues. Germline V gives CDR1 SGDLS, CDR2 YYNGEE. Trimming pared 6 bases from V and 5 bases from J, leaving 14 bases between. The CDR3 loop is CASNPGFETEAFF. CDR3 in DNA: TGTGCCAGCAACCCGGGGTTTGAGACTGAAGCTTTCTTT.

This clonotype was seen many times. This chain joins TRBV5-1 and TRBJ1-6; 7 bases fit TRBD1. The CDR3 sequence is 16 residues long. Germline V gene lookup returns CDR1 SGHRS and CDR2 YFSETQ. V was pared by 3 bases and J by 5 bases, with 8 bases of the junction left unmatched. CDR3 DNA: TGCGCCAGCAGCTACGGGACAGAACCAAATAATTCACCCCTCCACTTT. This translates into CASSYGTEPNNSPLHF. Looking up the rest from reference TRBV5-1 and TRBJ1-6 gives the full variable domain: KAGVTQTPRYLIKTRGQQVTLSCSPISGHRSVSWYQQTPGQGLQFLFEYFSETQRNKGNFPGRFSGRQFSNSRSEMNVSTLELGDSALYLCASSYGTEPNNSPLHFGNGTRLTVT.

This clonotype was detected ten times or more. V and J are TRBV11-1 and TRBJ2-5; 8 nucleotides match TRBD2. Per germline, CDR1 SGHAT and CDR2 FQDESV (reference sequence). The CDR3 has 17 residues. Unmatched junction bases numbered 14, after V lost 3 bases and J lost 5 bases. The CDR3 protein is CASSFGLRTSGTETQYF. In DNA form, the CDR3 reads TGTGCCAGCAGCTTCGGTTTACGTACTAGCGGCACCGAGACCCAGTACTTC.

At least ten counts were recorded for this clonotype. The CDR3 DNA is TGTGCCAGCTCAGTTGGACAGGGGGCTTCAGGCAATGAGCAGTTCTTC. Encoded protein: CASSVGQGASGNEQFF. The chain recombines TRBV18 with TRBJ2-1; 11 bases map to TRBD1. The V gene end was trimmed by 5 bases and the J gene end by 6 bases; junction bases not matched to a gene: 9. Germline V gene data show CDR1 as KGHSH and CDR2 as LQKENI. The CDR3 is 16 residues long.

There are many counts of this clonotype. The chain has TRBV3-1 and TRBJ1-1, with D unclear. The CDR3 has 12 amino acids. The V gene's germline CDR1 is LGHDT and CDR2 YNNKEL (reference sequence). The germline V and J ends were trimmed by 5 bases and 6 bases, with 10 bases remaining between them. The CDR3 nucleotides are TGTGCCAGCAGCTCCGGGGTGGCTGAAGCTTTCTTT. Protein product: CASSSGVAEAFF.

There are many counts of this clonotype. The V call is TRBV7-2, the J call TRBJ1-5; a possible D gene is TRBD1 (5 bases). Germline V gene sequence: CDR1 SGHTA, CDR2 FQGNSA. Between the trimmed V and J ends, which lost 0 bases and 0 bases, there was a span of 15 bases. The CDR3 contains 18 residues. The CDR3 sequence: CASSLARGPGYSNQPQHF. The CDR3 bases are TGTGCCAGCAGCTTAGCTAGGGGCCCAGGCTATAGCAATCAGCCCCAGCATTTT.

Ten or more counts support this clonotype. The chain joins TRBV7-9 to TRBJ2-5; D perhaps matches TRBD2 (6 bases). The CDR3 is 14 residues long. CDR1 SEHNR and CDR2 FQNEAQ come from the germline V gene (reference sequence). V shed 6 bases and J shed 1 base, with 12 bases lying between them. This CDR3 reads CASSNGGPQETQYF. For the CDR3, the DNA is TGTGCCAGCAGTAATGGAGGGCCCCAAGAGACCCAGTACTTC.

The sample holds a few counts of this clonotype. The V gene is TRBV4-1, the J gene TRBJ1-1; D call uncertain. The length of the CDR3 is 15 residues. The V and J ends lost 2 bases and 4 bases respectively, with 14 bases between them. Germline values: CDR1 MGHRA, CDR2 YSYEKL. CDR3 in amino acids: CASSQMIRVSTEAFF. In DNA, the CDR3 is TGCGCCAGCAGCCAAATGATACGCGTGAGCACTGAAGCTTTCTTT.

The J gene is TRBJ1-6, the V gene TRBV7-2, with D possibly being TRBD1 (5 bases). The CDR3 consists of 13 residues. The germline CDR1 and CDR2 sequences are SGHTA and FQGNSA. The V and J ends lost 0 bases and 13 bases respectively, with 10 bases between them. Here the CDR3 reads CASSLADGDPLHF. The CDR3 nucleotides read TGTGCCAGCAGCTTAGCTGATGGGGACCCCCTCCACTTT.

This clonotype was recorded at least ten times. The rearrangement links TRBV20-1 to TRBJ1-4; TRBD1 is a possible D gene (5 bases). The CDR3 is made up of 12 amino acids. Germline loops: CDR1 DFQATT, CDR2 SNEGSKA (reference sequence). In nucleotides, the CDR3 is TGCGGGACCCGGGACTTAGGTGAAAAACTGTTTTTT. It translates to CGTRDLGEKLFF.

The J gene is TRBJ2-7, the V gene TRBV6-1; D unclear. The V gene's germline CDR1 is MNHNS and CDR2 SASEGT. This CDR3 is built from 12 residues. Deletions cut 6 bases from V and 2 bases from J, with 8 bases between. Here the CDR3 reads CASSDHPYEQYF. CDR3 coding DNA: TGTGCCAGCAGCGATCACCCCTACGAGCAGTACTTC.

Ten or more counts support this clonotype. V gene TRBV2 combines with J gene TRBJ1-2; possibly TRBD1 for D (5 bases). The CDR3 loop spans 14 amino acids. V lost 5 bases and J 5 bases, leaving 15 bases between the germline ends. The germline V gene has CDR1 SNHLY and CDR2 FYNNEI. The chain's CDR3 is CASSSGTVIYGYTF. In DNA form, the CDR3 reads TGTGCCAGCAGTTCCGGGACGGTAATATATGGCTACACCTTC. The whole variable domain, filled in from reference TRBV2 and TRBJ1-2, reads EPEVTQTPSHQVTQMGQEVILRCVPISNHLYFYWYRQILGQKVEFLVSFYNNEISEKSEIFDDQFSVERPDGSNFTLKIRSTKLEDSAMYFCASSSGTVIYGYTFGSGTRLTVV.

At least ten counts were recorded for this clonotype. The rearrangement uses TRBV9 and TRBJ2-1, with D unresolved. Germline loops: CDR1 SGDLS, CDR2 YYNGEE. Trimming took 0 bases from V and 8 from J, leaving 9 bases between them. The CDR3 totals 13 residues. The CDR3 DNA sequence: TGTGCCAGCAGCGTAGGGTCAGATGATGAGCAGTTCTTC. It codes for CASSVGSDDEQFF. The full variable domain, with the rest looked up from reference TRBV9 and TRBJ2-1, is DSGVTQTPKHLITATGQRVTLRCSPRSGDLSVYWYQQSLDQGLQFLIQYYNGEERAKGNILERFSAQQFPDLHSELNLSSLELGDSALYFCASSVGSDDEQFFGPGTRLTVL.

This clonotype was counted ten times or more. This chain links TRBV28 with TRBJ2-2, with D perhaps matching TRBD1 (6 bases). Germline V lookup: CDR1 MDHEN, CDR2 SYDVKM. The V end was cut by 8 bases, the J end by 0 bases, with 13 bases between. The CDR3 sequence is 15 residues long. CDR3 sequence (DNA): TGTGCCAGCGTAGGGGCAGGGGCGAACACCGGGGAGCTGTTTTTT. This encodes CASVGAGANTGELFF.

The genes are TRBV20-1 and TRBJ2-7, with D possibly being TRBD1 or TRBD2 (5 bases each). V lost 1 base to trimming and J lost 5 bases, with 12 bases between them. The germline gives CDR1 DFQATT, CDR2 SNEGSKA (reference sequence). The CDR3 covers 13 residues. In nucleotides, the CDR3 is TGCAGTGCTAGAGTGCCCGGGACCCACGAGCAGTACTTC. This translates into CSARVPGTHEQYF.

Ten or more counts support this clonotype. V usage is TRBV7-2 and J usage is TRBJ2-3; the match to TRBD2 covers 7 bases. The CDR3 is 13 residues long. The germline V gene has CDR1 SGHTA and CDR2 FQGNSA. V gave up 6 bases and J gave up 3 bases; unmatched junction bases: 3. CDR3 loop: CASRGGWTDTQYF. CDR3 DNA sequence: TGTGCCAGCAGGGGGGGGTGGACAGATACGCAGTATTTT.

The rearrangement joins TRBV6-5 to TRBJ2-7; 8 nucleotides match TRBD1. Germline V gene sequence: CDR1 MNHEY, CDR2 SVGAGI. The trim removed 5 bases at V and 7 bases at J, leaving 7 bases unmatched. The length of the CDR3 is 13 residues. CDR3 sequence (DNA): TGTGCCAGCAGTCCATCAGGGGGCTGGGAGCAGTACTTC. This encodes CASSPSGGWEQYF.

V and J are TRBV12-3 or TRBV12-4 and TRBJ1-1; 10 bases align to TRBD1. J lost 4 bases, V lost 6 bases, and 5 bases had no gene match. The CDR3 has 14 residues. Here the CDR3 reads CASSPTGGITEAFF. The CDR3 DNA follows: TGTGCCAGCAGCCCGACAGGGGGCATCACTGAAGCTTTCTTT.

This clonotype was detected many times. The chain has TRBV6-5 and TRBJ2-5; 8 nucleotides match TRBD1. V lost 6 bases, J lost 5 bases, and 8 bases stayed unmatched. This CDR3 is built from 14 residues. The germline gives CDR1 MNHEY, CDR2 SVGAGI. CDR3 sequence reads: CASRDNRGRETQYF. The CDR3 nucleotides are TGTGCCAGCAGGGACAACAGGGGGAGGGAGACCCAGTACTTC.

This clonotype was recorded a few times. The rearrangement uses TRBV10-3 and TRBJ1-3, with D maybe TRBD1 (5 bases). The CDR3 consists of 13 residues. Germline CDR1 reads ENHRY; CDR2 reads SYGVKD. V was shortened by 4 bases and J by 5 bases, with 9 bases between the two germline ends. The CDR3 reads CAISGQGRNTIYF. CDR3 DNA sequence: TGTGCCATCAGTGGCCAGGGCCGAAACACCATATATTTT.

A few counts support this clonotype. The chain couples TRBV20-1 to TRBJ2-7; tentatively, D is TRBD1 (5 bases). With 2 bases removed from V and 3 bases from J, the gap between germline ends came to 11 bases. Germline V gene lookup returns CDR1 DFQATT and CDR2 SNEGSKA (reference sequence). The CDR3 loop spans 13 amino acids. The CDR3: CSARQGILYEQYF. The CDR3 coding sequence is TGCAGTGCTAGACAGGGTATACTCTACGAGCAGTACTTC.

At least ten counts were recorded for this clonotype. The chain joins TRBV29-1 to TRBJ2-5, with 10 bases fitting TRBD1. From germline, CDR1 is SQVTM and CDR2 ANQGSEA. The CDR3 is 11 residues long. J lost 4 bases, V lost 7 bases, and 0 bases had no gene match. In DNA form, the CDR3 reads TGCAGCGGACAGGGGGCAGAGACCCAGTACTTC. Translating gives CSGQGAETQYF.

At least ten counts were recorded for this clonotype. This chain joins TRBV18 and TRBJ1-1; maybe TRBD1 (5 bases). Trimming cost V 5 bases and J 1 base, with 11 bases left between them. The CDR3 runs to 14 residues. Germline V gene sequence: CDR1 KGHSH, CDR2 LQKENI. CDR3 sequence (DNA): TGTGCCAGCTCAAGCTTGACAGAGAACACTGAAGCTTTCTTT. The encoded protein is CASSSLTENTEAFF.

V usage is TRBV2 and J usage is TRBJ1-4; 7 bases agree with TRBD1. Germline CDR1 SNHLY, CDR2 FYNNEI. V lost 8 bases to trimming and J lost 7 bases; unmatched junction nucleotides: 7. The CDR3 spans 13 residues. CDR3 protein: CASGGPGGEKLFF. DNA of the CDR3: TGTGCCAGCGGTGGACCAGGGGGTGAAAAACTGTTTTTT.

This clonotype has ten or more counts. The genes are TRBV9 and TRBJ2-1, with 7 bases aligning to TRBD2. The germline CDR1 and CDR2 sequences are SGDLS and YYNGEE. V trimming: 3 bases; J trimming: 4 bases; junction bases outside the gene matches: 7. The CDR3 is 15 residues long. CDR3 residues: CASSGRWEGYNEQFF. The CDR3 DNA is TGTGCCAGCAGCGGGCGGTGGGAGGGGTACAATGAGCAGTTCTTC. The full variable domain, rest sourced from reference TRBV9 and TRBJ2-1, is DSGVTQTPKHLITATGQRVTLRCSPRSGDLSVYWYQQSLDQGLQFLIQYYNGEERAKGNILERFSAQQFPDLHSELNLSSLELGDSALYFCASSGRWEGYNEQFFGPGTRLTVL.

DNA for the CDR3: TGTGCCTGGAAACTCCCAGGGAACACAGATACGCAGTATTTT. Protein: CAWKLPGNTDTQYF. The chain links TRBV30 to TRBJ2-3; TRBD1 might be the D (5 bases). V gave up 4 bases and J gave up 2 bases, with 13 bases separating them. This CDR3 comprises 14 residues. Looked up from germline, CDR1 is GTSNPN and CDR2 is SVGIG (reference sequence).

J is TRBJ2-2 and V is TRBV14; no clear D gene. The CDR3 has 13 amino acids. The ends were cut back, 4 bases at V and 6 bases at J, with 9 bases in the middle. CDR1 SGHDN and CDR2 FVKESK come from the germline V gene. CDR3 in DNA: TGTGCCAGCAGCCCGAGTGAGTCCGGGGAGCTGTTTTTT. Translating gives CASSPSESGELFF.

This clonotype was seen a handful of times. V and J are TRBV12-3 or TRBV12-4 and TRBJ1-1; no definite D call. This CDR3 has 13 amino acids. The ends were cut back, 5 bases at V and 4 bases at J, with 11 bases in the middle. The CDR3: CASSGLRGTEAFF. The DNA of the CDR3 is TGTGCCAGCAGTGGGCTTCGCGGCACTGAAGCTTTCTTT.

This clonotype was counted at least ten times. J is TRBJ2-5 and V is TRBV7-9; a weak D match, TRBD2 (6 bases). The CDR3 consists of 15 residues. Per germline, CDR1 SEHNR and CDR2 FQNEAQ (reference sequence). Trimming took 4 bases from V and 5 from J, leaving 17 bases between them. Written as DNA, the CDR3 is TGTGCCAGCAGCTCCGGGGACTCTCCATCGGAGACCCAGTACTTC. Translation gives CASSSGDSPSETQYF.

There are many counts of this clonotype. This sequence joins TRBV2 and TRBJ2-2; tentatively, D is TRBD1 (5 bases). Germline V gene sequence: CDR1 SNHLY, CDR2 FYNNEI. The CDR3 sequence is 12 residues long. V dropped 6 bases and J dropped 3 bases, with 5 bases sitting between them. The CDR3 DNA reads TGTGCCAGCAGCAGGGACACCGGGGAGCTGTTTTTT. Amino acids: CASSRDTGELFF.

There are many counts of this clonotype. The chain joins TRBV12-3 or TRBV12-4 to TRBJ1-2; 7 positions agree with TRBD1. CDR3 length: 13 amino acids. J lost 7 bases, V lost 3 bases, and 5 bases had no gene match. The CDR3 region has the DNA TGTGCCAGCAGTTTTAGACAGGGCTCTGGCTACACCTTC. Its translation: CASSFRQGSGYTF.